A selection of T cell receptor beta chains follows, all from one sample in a study of identical twins. TCRdb re-derived calls from the 5' RACE reads in MiXCR, one entry per CDR3 protein. In the table there are 250,000 or so distinct CDR3 sequences, about 8.9% of which are singletons. The data were also submitted as part of a second study, on yellow fever vaccine responses in identical twins.

The specimen sequenced was CD8+ T cells sorted from blood. Source of these receptors: a woman between 18 and 29 years old in good health. CDR3s include the opening cysteine and the closing phenylalanine or tryptophan. The D gene is left open where the match is weak. A row's size may be missing; if present it is once, few, many or a size class.

J | V | D | size | length | CDR3 | DNA
TRBJ2-2 | TRBV9 | TRBD2 | many | 17 | CASSVRREGPDTGELFF | TGTGCCAGCAGCGTAAGGCGGGAGGGCCCGGACACCGGGGAGCTGTTTTTT
TRBJ2-7 | TRBV7-9 | . | few | 13 | CASSTPTSYEQYF | TGTGCCAGCAGCACACCGACCTCCTACGAGCAGTACTTC
TRBJ2-7 | TRBV6-1 | TRBD1 | . | 15 | CASSEIGQGGYEQYF | TGTGCCAGCAGTGAAATCGGACAGGGGGGCTACGAGCAGTACTTC
TRBJ1-1 | TRBV29-1 | . | . | 12 | CSVEPDRAEAFF | TGCAGCGTTGAACCCGATCGGGCCGAAGCTTTCTTT
TRBJ2-3 | TRBV9 | TRBD1 | few | 14 | CASSQTGVADTQYF | TGTGCCAGCAGCCAGACAGGGGTGGCAGATACGCAGTATTTT
TRBJ1-5 | TRBV24-1 | . | . | 14 | CATSQGLGNQPQHF | TGTGCCACCAGCCAGGGATTAGGCAATCAGCCCCAGCATTTT
TRBJ1-6 | TRBV15 | TRBD1 | many | 15 | CATSRDRQGQSPLHF | TGTGCCACCAGCAGGGATCGACAGGGGCAATCACCCCTCCACTTT
TRBJ2-7 | TRBV27 | TRBD1 | few | 15 | CASRGAGTGGYEQYF | TGTGCCAGCAGGGGGGCCGGGACAGGGGGATACGAGCAGTACTTC
TRBJ1-1 | TRBV10-3 | . | . | 16 | CAIRAGALTLNTEAFF | TGTGCCATCAGGGCAGGGGCATTAACTTTGAACACTGAAGCTTTCTTT
TRBJ2-5 | TRBV5-1 | . | few | 13 | CASSLDPAETQYF | TGCGCCAGCAGCTTGGATCCAGCCGAGACCCAGTACTTC
TRBJ2-3 | TRBV7-6 | . | few | 15 | CASSRGQSSTDTQYF | TGTGCCAGCAGCCGTGGACAGTCCTCCACAGATACGCAGTATTTT
TRBJ2-2 | TRBV4-2 | . | many | 16 | CASSPRGEGDTGELFF | TGTGCCAGCAGCCCTCGGGGGGAGGGGGACACCGGGGAGCTGTTTTTT
TRBJ1-5 | TRBV7-8 | . | few | 17 | CASSLFSVLVSNQPQHF | TGTGCCAGCAGCTTATTTTCAGTCCTGGTTAGCAATCAGCCCCAGCATTTT
TRBJ2-7 | TRBV5-6 | . | few | 13 | CASSLGAGYEQYF | TGTGCCAGCAGCTTGGGGGCAGGCTACGAGCAGTACTTC
TRBJ2-1 | TRBV29-1 | . | . | 11 | CSVHSYNEQFF | TGCAGCGTTCACTCATACAATGAGCAGTTCTTC
TRBJ2-4 | TRBV15 | . | few | 14 | CATSRDRSENIQYF | TGTGCCACCAGCAGAGACAGAAGTGAAAACATTCAGTACTTC
TRBJ2-7 | TRBV4-3 | . | many | 15 | CASSQDYGGFYEQYF | TGCGCCAGCAGCCAAGATTACGGGGGATTCTACGAGCAGTACTTC
TRBJ2-3 | TRBV18 | TRBD1 | . | 17 | CASPPETGGLFTDTQYF | TGTGCCAGCCCCCCGGAGACAGGGGGCTTGTTCACAGATACGCAGTATTTT
TRBJ2-7 | TRBV20-1 | TRBD2 | . | 18 | CSARAYRTSGNRSYEQYF | TGCAGTGCTAGGGCTTACCGGACTAGCGGGAACCGAAGCTACGAGCAGTACTTC
TRBJ2-7 | TRBV28 | . | many | 14 | CASSPQGWAYEQYF | TGTGCCAGCAGTCCCCAAGGTTGGGCCTACGAGCAGTACTTC
TRBJ2-5 | TRBV9 | TRBD2 | . | 15 | CASSVSGTSRETQYF | TGTGCCAGCAGCGTATCCGGGACTAGTAGAGAGACCCAGTACTTC
TRBJ2-7 | TRBV4-2 | TRBD2 | many | 16 | CASSQWTSGDSYEQYF | TGTGCCAGCAGCCAATGGACTAGCGGGGACTCCTACGAGCAGTACTTC
TRBJ2-7 | TRBV7-9 | TRBD2 | . | 16 | CASSQLAGGLPYEQYF | TGTGCCAGCAGCCAGCTAGCGGGGGGGCTCCCCTACGAGCAGTACTTC
TRBJ2-1 | TRBV7-9 | . | . | 17 | CASISEGGRLSYNEQFF | TGTGCCAGCATCTCAGAGGGGGGGAGACTATCATACAATGAGCAGTTCTTC
TRBJ2-7 | TRBV29-1 | . | many | 11 | CSVVWGIEQYF | TGCAGCGTTGTCTGGGGAATCGAGCAGTACTTC
TRBJ2-7 | TRBV27 | . | many | 14 | CASSFATDTYEQYF | TGTGCCAGCAGTTTTGCGACCGACACCTACGAGCAGTACTTC
TRBJ2-5 | TRBV4-2 | TRBD2 | many | 16 | CASSHSKAGGPETQYF | TGTGCCAGCAGCCATTCGAAAGCGGGGGGGCCGGAGACCCAGTACTTC
TRBJ2-3 | TRBV6-5 | TRBD2 | few | 14 | CASSYGGGADTQYF | TGTGCCAGCAGTTACGGCGGGGGGGCAGATACGCAGTATTTT
TRBJ2-3 | TRBV27 | . | few | 21 | CASSLIYRDNPNPTGTDTQYF | TGTGCCAGCAGTTTAATATACCGGGACAACCCCAACCCGACGGGCACAGATACGCAGTATTTT
TRBJ2-5 | TRBV5-1 | . | many | 16 | CASSPWTDFDLETQYF | TGCGCCAGCAGCCCATGGACTGACTTTGATTTGGAGACCCAGTACTTC
TRBJ2-7 | TRBV11-2 | TRBD1 | few | 17 | CASSDTHRGESSYEQYF | TGTGCCAGCAGCGACACCCACAGGGGGGAAAGCTCCTACGAGCAGTACTTC
TRBJ1-1 | TRBV9 | . | many | 15 | CASSAPGIMNTEAFF | TGTGCCAGCAGCGCCCCCGGGATCATGAACACTGAAGCTTTCTTT
TRBJ2-7 | TRBV6-2/TRBV6-3 | . | . | 16 | CASSYWDRALQDEQYF | TGTGCCAGCAGTTACTGGGATCGGGCCCTTCAGGACGAGCAGTACTTC
TRBJ2-3 | TRBV11-1 | TRBD2 | few | 20 | CASSPNLAGGTLRDTDTQYF | TGTGCCAGCAGCCCTAACTTAGCGGGGGGGACGTTACGTGACACAGATACGCAGTATTTT
TRBJ2-3 | TRBV5-1 | TRBD2 | . | 16 | CASSPGRGLVWDTQYF | TGCGCCAGCAGCCCGGGGCGTGGACTAGTCTGGGATACGCAGTATTTT
TRBJ2-7 | TRBV12-3/TRBV12-4 | TRBD1 | . | 15 | CASRIDRDSTYEQYF | TGTGCCAGCAGAATAGACAGGGATAGTACCTACGAGCAGTACTTC
TRBJ2-3 | TRBV6-2/TRBV6-3 | TRBD1 | . | 16 | CASSYPQDRNTDTQYF | TGTGCCAGCAGTTACCCCCAGGACAGGAACACAGATACGCAGTATTTT
TRBJ2-1 | TRBV6-4 | TRBD2 | few | 16 | CASSDSELAGWNEQFF | TGTGCCAGCAGTGACTCTGAACTAGCGGGATGGAATGAGCAGTTCTTC
TRBJ2-1 | TRBV2 | . | few | 14 | CASYDRPGYNEQFF | TGTGCCAGTTATGATAGGCCAGGCTACAATGAGCAGTTCTTC
TRBJ2-1 | TRBV30 | TRBD2 | few | 14 | CAWTRSGGVDEQFF | TGTGCCTGGACCCGTAGCGGGGGGGTGGATGAGCAGTTCTTC
TRBJ2-3 | TRBV6-2/TRBV6-3 | TRBD1 | few | 16 | CASSYPPGQGTDTQYF | TGTGCCAGCAGTTACCCACCGGGACAGGGGACAGATACGCAGTATTTT
TRBJ2-4 | TRBV28 | . | many | 16 | CASSLSGEAAKNIQYF | TGTGCCAGCAGTTTGTCCGGGGAAGCAGCCAAAAACATTCAGTACTTC
TRBJ2-2 | TRBV7-9 | . | few | 15 | CASSLGGDYTGELFF | TGTGCCAGCAGCTTAGGAGGCGACTACACCGGGGAGCTGTTTTTT
TRBJ2-7 | TRBV4-3 | . | few | 15 | CASSQDGGAPYEQYF | TGCGCCAGCAGCCAAGATGGGGGAGCCCCCTACGAGCAGTACTTC
TRBJ2-3 | TRBV28 | . | few | 14 | CASSFDGLSDTQYF | TGTGCCAGCAGTTTCGACGGACTTTCAGATACGCAGTATTTT
TRBJ2-6 | TRBV2 | . | . | 17 | CASSEVEILSGANVLTF | TGTGCCAGCAGTGAAGTTGAGATACTCTCTGGGGCCAACGTCCTGACTTTC
TRBJ2-5 | TRBV20-1 | TRBD1 | . | 16 | CSARRYGDREKGTQYF | TGCAGTGCTAGACGCTACGGGGACAGGGAGAAGGGGACCCAGTACTTC
TRBJ2-1 | TRBV29-1 | TRBD2 | many | 15 | CSVVWGLAEYNEQFF | TGCAGCGTTGTCTGGGGACTAGCGGAATACAATGAGCAGTTCTTC
TRBJ2-1 | TRBV5-4 | . | . | 15 | CASSLVSSPYNEQFF | TGTGCCAGCAGCTTGGTGAGCTCCCCGTACAATGAGCAGTTCTTC
TRBJ2-3 | TRBV11-2 | . | . | 16 | CASSLAMGANTDTQYF | TGTGCCAGCAGCCTGGCGATGGGGGCGAACACAGATACGCAGTATTTT
TRBJ2-7 | TRBV7-9 | . | . | 15 | CASSPGQLRSYEQYF | TGTGCCAGCAGCCCCGGACAGCTTCGCTCCTACGAGCAGTACTTC